These 4 T cell receptor beta chains were all obtained from the same sample, sequenced in a study of early T cells in non-severe SARS-CoV-2 infection (TCRdb year 2021). Library preparation employed 5' RACE. The reads were generated on a NextSeq 500. Clones were called with MiXCR by TCRdb after fastp trimmed the public reads at Q25, and only in-frame beta chains were retained. Entries are consolidated by CDR3 protein sequence, retaining the most common genes and DNA. The sample table lists 55,000 to 85,000 distinct CDR3 sequences, roughly an eighth of them with a count of one. More than 12% of the sample is in the top ten clones. Sequenced sample: whole blood. Receptors were obtained from an adult who was a healthcare worker with PCR-confirmed SARS-CoV-2 infection or an uninfected control (not recorded which).

This clonotype was seen repeatedly, ten times or more. This rearrangement joins TRBV6-4 to TRBJ2-3, with 9 bases fitting TRBD2. CDR3 length equals 14 residues. The V gene end was trimmed by 5 bases and the J gene end by 1 base; junction bases not matched to a gene: 1. Germline lookup yields CDR1 MRHNA and CDR2 SNTAGT. CDR3 coding DNA: TGTGCCAGCAGTCCTAGCGGGGGCACAGATACGCAGTATTTT. Its protein product is CASSPSGGTDTQYF.

This clonotype appeared many times. The chain uses TRBV20-1 and TRBJ2-1, with D perhaps being TRBD1 or TRBD2 (5 bases each). This CDR3 comprises 15 residues. V was shortened by 2 bases and J by 9 bases, with 20 bases between the two germline ends. Germline assignment: CDR1 DFQATT and CDR2 SNEGSKA (reference sequence). In DNA form, the CDR3 reads TGCAGTGCTAGATTATGGGGTGGGGGTGACTTTGAGCAGTTCTTC. Protein product: CSARLWGGGDFEQFF.

The table lists this clonotype with a few counts. The chain links TRBV19 to TRBJ1-5, with D possibly matching TRBD1 (6 bases). Trimming pared 6 bases from V and 4 bases from J, leaving 16 bases between. The CDR3 is made up of 15 amino acids. The germline CDR1 and CDR2 sequences are LNHDA and SQIVND (reference sequence). In DNA, the CDR3 is TGTGCCAGTAGCCTGGGAGTGGGGGCAAATCAGCCCCAGCATTTT. It yields the protein CASSLGVGANQPQHF.

The chain recombines TRBV29-1 with TRBJ1-1, with no clear D. The CDR3 is 12 residues long. Per germline, CDR1 SQVTM and CDR2 ANQGSEA. Between the trimmed V and J ends, which lost 4 bases and 5 bases, there was a span of 11 bases. Here the CDR3 DNA reads TGCAGCGTTGTTCGGACGGCTACTGAAGCTTTCTTT. Its translation: CSVVRTATEAFF. Supplemented by reference TRBV29-1 and TRBJ1-1, the full variable domain reads SAVISQKPSRDICQRGTSLTIQCQVDSQVTMMFWYRQQPGQSLTLIATANQGSEATYESGFVIDKFPISRPNLTFSTLTVSNMSPEDSSIYLCSVVRTATEAFFGQGTRLTVV.